This T cell receptor beta chain is drawn from a study of T-cell memory formation after mild COVID-19. Study in general: The TCR clusters were mostly specific to one donor. General observations from the study: Mainly in CM and EM were contracting CD4+ clones; CD8+ were in EMRA. Researchers found some responding clones in pre-infection memory, a sign that cross-reactive memory joined.

This clonotype was observed a handful of times. Its antigen remains unidentified. One entry per CDR3 protein, called by TCRdb with MiXCR from the 5' RACE reads. This table has roughly 500,000 distinct CDR3 sequences, roughly 21% appearing once. This receptor was identified in an adult woman who had mild COVID-19 (a few samples of this study predate the infection). Cell type and time point are not known. Sequences were obtained from PBMCs or a T cell subset sorted from them (not recorded which).

DNA of the CDR3: TGTGCCAGCAGCAAAGCACGTAGCGGGGGGGGAAATGAGCAGTTCTTC. This translates into CASSKARSGGGNEQFF. J is TRBJ2-1 and V is TRBV21-1; the table's D call, TRBD2, has no DNA check behind it. TRBV21-1 is deemed a pseudogene. CDR3 length: 16 amino acids.